The 9 T cell receptor beta chains below all came from one sample that was sequenced in a study of blood T cells in healthy people across ages. The second PCR ran roughly 6 to 11 cycles with a sample-barcoded 5' primer and J-beta primers. TCRdb re-called the 5' RACE reads through MiXCR, storing one row per CDR3 protein. Seen here are fewer than 750,000 distinct CDR3 sequences, around 48% observed once, and the top ten hold 20% to 25%. The specimen was blood. These receptors were collected from a man older than 75 in good health.

Concerning this clonotype itself: An end of the junction does not agree with germline; a read error may underlie this. The chain couples TRBV3-1 to TRBJ1-2, with D possibly being TRBD1 (6 bases). Germline V gene sequence: CDR1 LGHDT, CDR2 YNNKEL (reference sequence). CDR3 size: 12 residues. The CDR3 nucleotides read TGTGCCAACAGCTCCGGCAGGGGCGGCTACACCTTC. Its protein is CANSSGRGGYTF. The full variable domain, with the rest looked up from reference TRBV3-1 and TRBJ1-2, is DTAVSQTPKYLVTQMGNDKSIKCEQNLGHDTMYWYKQDSKKFLKIMFSYNNKELIINETVPNRFSPKSPDKAHLNLHINSLELGDSAVYFCANSSGRGGYTFGSGTRLTVV.

The V gene is TRBV10-3, the J gene TRBJ1-1; D is perhaps TRBD1 (6 bases). The germline gives CDR1 ENHRY, CDR2 SYGVKD. V gave up 0 bases and J gave up 6 bases, with 11 bases separating them. The CDR3 sequence is 14 residues long. Here the CDR3 DNA reads TGTGCCATCAGTGAGTCAGTAGGGACATCTGAAGCTTTCTTT. Its protein is CAISESVGTSEAFF.

About this clonotype: The germline gene is not matched at one end of the junction; a read error may be the cause. The chain carries TRBV12-3 or TRBV12-4 and TRBJ2-7; weak D call: TRBD1 (6 bases). The CDR3 is 14 amino acids. CDR3 amino acids: CASRLGNRAYEQYF. As DNA, the CDR3 is TGTGCCAGCAGGTTAGGTAACAGGGCCTACGAGCAGTACTTC.

The rearrangement links TRBV5-1 to TRBJ2-5, with 8 bases identical to TRBD2. Germline assignment: CDR1 SGHRS and CDR2 YFSETQ. The CDR3 loop spans 16 amino acids. V trimming: 2 bases; J trimming: 4 bases; junction bases outside the gene matches: 10. The CDR3 protein is CASSFEFGRAGETQYF. CDR3 coding DNA: TGCGCCAGCAGCTTCGAGTTCGGGAGGGCTGGAGAGACCCAGTACTTC.

This clonotype has just a few counts. The V and J genes are TRBV6-6 and TRBJ2-3; 9 bases are a match to TRBD2. Germline trimming cut 6 bases from V and 7 bases from J; bases unmatched to any gene: 11. CDR3 size: 15 residues. In germline, CDR1 is MNHNY, CDR2 SVGAGI (reference sequence). CDR3: CASRSLAGGFNTQYF. Written as DNA, the CDR3 is TGTGCCAGCAGATCCCTCGCGGGGGGGTTCAATACGCAGTATTTT.

The chain is built from TRBV5-1 and TRBJ2-2; TRBD2 matches 8 bases. Germline CDR1 and CDR2: SGHRS and YFSETQ. The CDR3 extends over 13 amino acids. V lost 4 bases to trimming and J lost 6 bases; unmatched junction nucleotides: 2. This CDR3 is CASSTSGPGELFF. In DNA, the CDR3 is TGCGCCAGCAGCACTAGCGGTCCCGGGGAGCTGTTTTTT.

This clonotype has more than one count but fewer than ten. J is TRBJ2-7 and V is TRBV7-2; TRBD1 is a possible D gene (6 bases). The CDR3 extends over 17 amino acids. Germline CDR1 reads SGHTA; CDR2 reads FQGNSA. V lost 5 bases and J lost 4, with 24 bases in between. CDR3 nucleotide sequence: TGTGCCAGCAGCCGTAACCCGTCCGGGACAATCGGTTACGAGCAGTACTTC. This gives the protein CASSRNPSGTIGYEQYF.

V gene TRBV5-1 combines with J gene TRBJ1-2; D not certain. The CDR3 contains 15 residues. Trimming took off 0 bases at V and 4 bases at J, with 13 bases between the two ends. Germline lookup yields CDR1 SGHRS and CDR2 YFSETQ. For the CDR3, the DNA is TGCGCCAGCAGCTTGGGTACACAAGCGGGCTATGGCTACACCTTC. It translates to CASSLGTQAGYGYTF.

This clonotype was recorded a few times. CDR3 region: CASSLGPGQGTDTQYF. The CDR3 DNA is TGTGCCAGCAGCTTAGGGCCGGGACAGGGCACAGATACGCAGTATTTT. The chain has TRBV7-2 and TRBJ2-3; 8 positions match TRBD1. V lost 1 base and J lost 1; bases outside the gene matches: 4. Germline V gene data show CDR1 as SGHTA and CDR2 as FQGNSA. This CDR3 region has 16 residues.